A single T cell receptor beta chain is shown here with its context. This clone was observed a few times. Its cognate antigen has yet to be identified. Base quality data are lacking; no much larger clone is found one base away. The data stem from a study of beta chain features in type 1 diabetes (dated by TCRdb to about 2018). With respect to the entire study: Mean age, gender distribution, total cell number and subset yield were not different between patients and healthy donors. In the study, TCRB repertoires of sorted circulating CD4+ T cell subsets from recently diagnosed type 1 diabetes patients were compared with those of matched healthy donors. A total of approximately 100,000,000 sorted cells were examined across all samples, and the number of cells per subset was strongly correlated with RNA yield. Regulatory and stem cell-like memory subsets were isolated from only 8 patients and roughly eight healthy donors, whereas naive and central memory subsets came from all 30 or so donors. What the authors observed across the whole study: Naive, central memory and regulatory TCRB repertoires appeared more similar among patients than among healthy donors. Shorter templates might be favored by PCR, yet because patient and control samples were amplified and corrected together, any such skew would affect both groups equally. Because small numbers of individuals were included in the HLA sub-analyses, any influence of HLA type on TCRB rearrangement was left unresolved. Fewer insertions and more nucleotide deletions at VDJ recombination sites were observed in patients with type 1 diabetes, implying thymic rearrangement abnormalities. Because cDNA was sequenced instead of genomic DNA, highly expressing activated cells could be over-represented, though the groups showed no difference in activation or CD3 levels. A moderate but significant shortening of TCRB CDR3 length was observed in type 1 diabetes patients in all four CD4+ subsets.

Germline trimming: 7 bases from V, 6 bases from J; junction bases outside gene matches: 8. CDR1 and CDR2, looked up from the germline V gene, are SQVTM and ANQGSEA. The CDR3 numbers 13 residues from cysteine through phenylalanine. Just the 39-base CDR3 DNA is kept, in frame starting at base 1. The entire isolated RNA was reverse transcribed using the High Capacity cDNA Reverse Transcription Kit, and thus expressed TCRB transcripts were sequenced. Naive, central memory and regulatory T cell samples underwent deep immunoSEQ sequencing, averaging around 3.7 million total reads per sample. Sorted cells were lysed in RLT buffer, and RNA was extracted using DNase-treated RNeasy Micro or Mini kits according to cell number. Each cell subset was processed separately to prevent cross-contamination, with patient and healthy donor samples processed together. Using the immunoSEQ multiplex PCR, TCRB sequences were amplified from cDNA into 87-bp fragments spanning the CDR3 region. Amplicons were sequenced on the Illumina HiSeq platform. Per the original workflow: Synthetic template baselines were used to correct PCR bias computationally, reads within Hamming distance 2 were collapsed together, and singletons that could not be merged were discarded. Reads were aligned against IMGT to assign V, D and J genes, CDR3 length and insertions or deletions at six rearrangement sites. Within each subset, clonotype counts were normalized to sorted cell number, and only after that were true diversity and Gini coefficients computed with the tcR R package. Repertoire sharing was quantified using the overlap coefficient calculated on TCRB nucleotide sequences. Out-of-frame TCRB sequences from naive cells were analyzed to stand in for the pre-selection repertoire. As stored in TCRdb, this immuneACCESS dataset retains in-frame rearrangements with V and J assigned. A fraction of the clones does not appear; measured against another copy, unresolved V genes explain less than half of the discrepancy, and the remainder lacks a known reason. That table furnishes V, J and clone size, whereas the DNA furnished D and trimming. This sample comprises about half a million clones, 11% of them detected only once. Of the sample, more than 0.045% is held by the ten largest clones.

Each donor gave one peripheral blood draw, averaging approximately 0.11 L, which was collected into heparinised tubes. A BD FACSAria II was used to sort naive, central memory, regulatory and stem cell-like memory CD4+ T cells with a panel that included CD45RO, CCR7, CD25, CD127, CD95 and CD27. Purity was above 98% for every sorted population. PBMCs were isolated right away by Lymphoprep density gradient centrifugation and were stained directly, without culture. To minimize batch effects, samples were stained and sorted in pairs, one healthy donor with one patient per experiment. The sequence joins TRBV29-1 to TRBJ1-4, and 7 junction bases match TRBD1. Sequenced: naive CD4+ T cells from blood. According to the study, the label for this sample's cell subset or site signals: true naive CD4+ T cells. The sequence derives from a woman in her late teens or twenties in good health. The CDR3 region: CSATGVGDEKLFF. DNA sequence: TGCAGCGCAACAGGGGTGGGAGATGAAAAACTGTTTTTT.